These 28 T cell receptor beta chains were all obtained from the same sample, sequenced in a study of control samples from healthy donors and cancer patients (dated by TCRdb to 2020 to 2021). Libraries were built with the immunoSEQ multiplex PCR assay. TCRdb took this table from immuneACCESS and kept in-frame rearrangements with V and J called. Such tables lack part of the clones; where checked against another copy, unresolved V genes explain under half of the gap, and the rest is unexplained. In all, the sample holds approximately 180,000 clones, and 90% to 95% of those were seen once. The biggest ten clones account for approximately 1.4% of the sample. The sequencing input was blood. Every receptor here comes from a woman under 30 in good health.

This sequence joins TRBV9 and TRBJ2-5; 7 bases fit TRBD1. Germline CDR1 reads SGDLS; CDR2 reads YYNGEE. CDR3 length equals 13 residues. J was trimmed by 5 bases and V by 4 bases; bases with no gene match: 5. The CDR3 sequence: CASSQTGWETQYF. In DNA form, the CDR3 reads TGTGCCAGCAGCCAGACAGGGTGGGAGACCCAGTACTTC. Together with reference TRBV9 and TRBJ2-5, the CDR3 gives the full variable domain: DSGVTQTPKHLITATGQRVTLRCSPRSGDLSVYWYQQSLDQGLQFLIQYYNGEERAKGNILERFSAQQFPDLHSELNLSSLELGDSALYFCASSQTGWETQYFGPGTRLLVL.

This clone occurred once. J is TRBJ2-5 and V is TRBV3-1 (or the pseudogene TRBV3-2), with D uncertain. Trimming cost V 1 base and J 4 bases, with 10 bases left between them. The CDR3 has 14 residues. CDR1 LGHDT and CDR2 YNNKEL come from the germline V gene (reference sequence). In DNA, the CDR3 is TGTGCCAGCAGCCAAGGCCAGCGCGGAGAGACCCAGTACTTC. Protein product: CASSQGQRGETQYF.

CDR3 region: CASSQVWTANTEAFF. The CDR3 DNA follows: TGTGCCAGCAGCCAAGTATGGACAGCGAACACTGAAGCTTTCTTT. The gene calls are TRBV14 and TRBJ1-1; perhaps TRBD1 as D (6 bases). Between the trimmed V and J ends, which lost 1 base and 1 base, there was a span of 10 bases. The CDR3 has 15 residues. CDR1 and CDR2 (germline): SGHDN, FVKESK.

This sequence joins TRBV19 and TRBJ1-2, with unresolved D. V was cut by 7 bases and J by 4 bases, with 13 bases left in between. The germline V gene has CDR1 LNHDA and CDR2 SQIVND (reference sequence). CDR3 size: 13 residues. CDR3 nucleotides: TGTGCCAGTACCCCTGATCGGGCCTATGGCTACACCTTC. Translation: CASTPDRAYGYTF.

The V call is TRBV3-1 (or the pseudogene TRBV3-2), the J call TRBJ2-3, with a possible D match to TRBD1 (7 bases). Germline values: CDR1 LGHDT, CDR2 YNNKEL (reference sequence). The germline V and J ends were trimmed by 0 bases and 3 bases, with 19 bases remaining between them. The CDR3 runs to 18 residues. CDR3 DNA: TGTGCCAGCAGCCAAGATTACCCGTCGGCAGGGGGGACAGATACGCAGTATTTT. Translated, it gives CASSQDYPSAGGTDTQYF.

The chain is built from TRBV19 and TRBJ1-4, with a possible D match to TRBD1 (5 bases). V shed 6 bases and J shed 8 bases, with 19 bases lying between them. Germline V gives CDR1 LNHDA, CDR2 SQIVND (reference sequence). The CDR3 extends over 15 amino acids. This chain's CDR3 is CASSRSTVLNEKLFF. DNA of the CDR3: TGTGCCAGTAGCCGGTCGACAGTACTTAACGAAAAACTGTTTTTT.

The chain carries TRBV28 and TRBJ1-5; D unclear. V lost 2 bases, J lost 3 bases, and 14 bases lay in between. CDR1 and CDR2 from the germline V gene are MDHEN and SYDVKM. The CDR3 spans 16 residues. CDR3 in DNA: TGTGCCAGCAGTTTACCCGTGGTAGGACCCAATCAGCCCCAGCATTTT. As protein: CASSLPVVGPNQPQHF.

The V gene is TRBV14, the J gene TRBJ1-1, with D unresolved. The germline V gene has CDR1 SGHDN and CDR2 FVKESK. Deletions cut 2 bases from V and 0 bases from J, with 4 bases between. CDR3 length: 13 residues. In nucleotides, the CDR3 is TGTGCCAGCAGCCAATTGATGAACACTGAAGCTTTCTTT. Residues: CASSQLMNTEAFF.

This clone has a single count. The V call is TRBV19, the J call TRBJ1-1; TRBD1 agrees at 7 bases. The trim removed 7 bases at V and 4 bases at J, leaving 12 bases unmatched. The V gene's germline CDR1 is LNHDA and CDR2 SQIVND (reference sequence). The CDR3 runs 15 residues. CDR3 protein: CASTVTTAGGTEAFF. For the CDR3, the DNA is TGTGCCAGTACCGTAACAACCGCAGGGGGCACTGAAGCTTTCTTT.

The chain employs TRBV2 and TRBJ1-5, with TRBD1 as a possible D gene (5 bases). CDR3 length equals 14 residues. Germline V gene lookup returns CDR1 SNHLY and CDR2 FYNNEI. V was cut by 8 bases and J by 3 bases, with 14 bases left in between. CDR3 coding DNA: TGTGCCAGCCAGCAGGGCAGCTACAATCAGCCCCAGCATTTT. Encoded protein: CASQQGSYNQPQHF.

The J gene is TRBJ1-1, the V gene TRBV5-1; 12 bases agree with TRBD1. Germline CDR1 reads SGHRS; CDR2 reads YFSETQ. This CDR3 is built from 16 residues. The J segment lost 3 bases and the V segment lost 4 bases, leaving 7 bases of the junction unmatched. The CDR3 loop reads CASSLGTGGGHTEAFF. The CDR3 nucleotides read TGCGCCAGCAGCCTGGGGACAGGGGGCGGCCACACTGAAGCTTTCTTT.

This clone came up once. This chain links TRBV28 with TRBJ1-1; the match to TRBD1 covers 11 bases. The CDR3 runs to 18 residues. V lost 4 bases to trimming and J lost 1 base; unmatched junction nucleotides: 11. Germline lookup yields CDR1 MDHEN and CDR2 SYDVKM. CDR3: CASSSEGQGAWENTEAFF. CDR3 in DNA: TGTGCCAGCAGTTCTGAAGGACAGGGGGCTTGGGAGAACACTGAAGCTTTCTTT.

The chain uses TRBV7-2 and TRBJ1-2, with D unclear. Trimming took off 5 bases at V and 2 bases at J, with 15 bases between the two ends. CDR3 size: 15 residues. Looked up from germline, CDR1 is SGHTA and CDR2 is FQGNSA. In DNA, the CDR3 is TGTGCCAGCAGCACTTTACCGGGAGGAAACTATGGCTACACCTTC. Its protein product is CASSTLPGGNYGYTF.

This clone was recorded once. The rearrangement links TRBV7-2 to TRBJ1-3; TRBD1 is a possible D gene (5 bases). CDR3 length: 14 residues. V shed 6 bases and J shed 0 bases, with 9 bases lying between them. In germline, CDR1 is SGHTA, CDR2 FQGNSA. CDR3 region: CASSTGLSGNTIYF. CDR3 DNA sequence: TGTGCCAGCAGTACAGGTCTCTCTGGAAACACCATATATTTT. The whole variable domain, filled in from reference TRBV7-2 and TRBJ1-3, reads GAGVSQSPSNKVTEKGKDVELRCDPISGHTALYWYRQSLGQGLEFLIYFQGNSAPDKSGLPSDRFSAERTGGSVSTLTIQRTQQEDSAVYLCASSTGLSGNTIYFGEGSWLTVV.

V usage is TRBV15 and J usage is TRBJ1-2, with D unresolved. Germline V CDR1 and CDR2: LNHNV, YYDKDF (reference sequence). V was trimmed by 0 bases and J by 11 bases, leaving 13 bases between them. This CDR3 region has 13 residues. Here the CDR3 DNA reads TGTGCCACCAGCAGAGATCTAAGCGGTGGGTACACCTTC. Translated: CATSRDLSGGYTF.

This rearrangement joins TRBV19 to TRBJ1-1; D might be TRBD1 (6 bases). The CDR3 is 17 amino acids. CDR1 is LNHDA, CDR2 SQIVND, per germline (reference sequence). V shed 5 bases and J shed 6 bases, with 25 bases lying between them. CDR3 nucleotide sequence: TGTGCCAGTAGTGACCCCCCTGGAGGGGGATGGACCGCTGAAGCTTTCTTT. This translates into CASSDPPGGGWTAEAFF.

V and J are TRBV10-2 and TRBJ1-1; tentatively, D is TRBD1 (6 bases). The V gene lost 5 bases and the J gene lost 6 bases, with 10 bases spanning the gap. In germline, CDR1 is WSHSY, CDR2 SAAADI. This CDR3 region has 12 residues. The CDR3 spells CASSYGGPEAFF. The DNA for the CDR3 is TGCGCCAGCAGTTACGGGGGCCCTGAAGCTTTCTTT.

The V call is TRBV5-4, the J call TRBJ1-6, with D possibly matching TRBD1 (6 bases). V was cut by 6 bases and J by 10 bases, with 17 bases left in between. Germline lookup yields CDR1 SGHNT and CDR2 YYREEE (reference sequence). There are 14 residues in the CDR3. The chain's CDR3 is CASTREGGQSPLHF. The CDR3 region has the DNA TGTGCCAGCACCCGAGAGGGGGGGCAGTCACCCCTCCACTTT.

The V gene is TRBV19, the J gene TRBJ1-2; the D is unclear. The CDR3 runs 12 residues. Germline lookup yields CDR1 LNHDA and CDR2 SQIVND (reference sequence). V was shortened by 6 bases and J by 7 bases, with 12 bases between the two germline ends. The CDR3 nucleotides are TGTGCCAGTAGCTTCCTAGGGAGTGGCTACACCTTC. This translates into CASSFLGSGYTF.

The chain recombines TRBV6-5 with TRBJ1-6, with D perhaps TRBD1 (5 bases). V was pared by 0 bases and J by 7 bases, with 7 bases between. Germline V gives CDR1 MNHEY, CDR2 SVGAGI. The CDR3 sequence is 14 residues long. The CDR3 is CASSYSGDNSPLHF. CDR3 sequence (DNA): TGTGCCAGCAGTTACTCGGGGGACAATTCACCCCTCCACTTT.

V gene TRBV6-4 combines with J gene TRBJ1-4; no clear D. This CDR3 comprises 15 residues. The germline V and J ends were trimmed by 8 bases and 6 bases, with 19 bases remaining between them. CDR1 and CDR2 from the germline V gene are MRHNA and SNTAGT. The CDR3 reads CASPWWGSSDEKLFF. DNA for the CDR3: TGTGCCAGCCCTTGGTGGGGAAGTAGTGATGAAAAACTGTTTTTT.

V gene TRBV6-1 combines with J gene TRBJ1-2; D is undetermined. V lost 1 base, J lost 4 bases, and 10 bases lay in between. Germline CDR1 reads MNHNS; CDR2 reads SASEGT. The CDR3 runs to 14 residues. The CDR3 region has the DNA TGTGCCAGCAGTGAAGGTGGAGCTTCCTATGGCTACACCTTC. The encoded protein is CASSEGGASYGYTF.

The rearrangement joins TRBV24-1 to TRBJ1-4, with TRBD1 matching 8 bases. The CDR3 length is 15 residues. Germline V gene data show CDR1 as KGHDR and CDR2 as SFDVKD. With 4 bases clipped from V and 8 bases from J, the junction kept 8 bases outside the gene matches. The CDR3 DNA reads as TGTGCCACCAGTGACCCGCGGACAGGGAGGGAAAAACTGTTTTTT. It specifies CATSDPRTGREKLFF.

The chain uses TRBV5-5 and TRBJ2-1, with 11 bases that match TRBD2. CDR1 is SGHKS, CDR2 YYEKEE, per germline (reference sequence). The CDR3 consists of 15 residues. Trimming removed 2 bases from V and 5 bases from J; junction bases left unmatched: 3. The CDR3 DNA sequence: TGTGCCAGCAGCTTCGGGACTAGCGGTCACAATGAGCAGTTCTTC. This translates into CASSFGTSGHNEQFF.

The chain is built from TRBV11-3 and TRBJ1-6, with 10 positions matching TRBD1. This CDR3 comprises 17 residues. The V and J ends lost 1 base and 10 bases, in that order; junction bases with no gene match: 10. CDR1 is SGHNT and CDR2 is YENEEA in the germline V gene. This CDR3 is CASSLGGTGDVLSPLHF. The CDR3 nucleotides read TGTGCCAGCAGCTTAGGGGGGACAGGGGATGTTCTCTCACCCCTCCACTTT. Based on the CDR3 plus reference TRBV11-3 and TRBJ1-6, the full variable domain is EAGVVQSPRYKIIEKKQPVAFWCNPISGHNTLYWYLQNLGQGPELLIRYENEEAVDDSQLPKDRFSAERLKGVDSTLKIQPAELGDSAVYLCASSLGGTGDVLSPLHFGNGTRLTVT.

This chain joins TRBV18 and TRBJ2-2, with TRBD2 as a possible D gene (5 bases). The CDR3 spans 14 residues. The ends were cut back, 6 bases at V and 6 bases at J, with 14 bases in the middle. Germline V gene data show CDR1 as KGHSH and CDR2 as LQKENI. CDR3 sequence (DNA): TGTGCCAGCTCGAGGAGGCGCGAGGCCGGGGAGCTGTTTTTT. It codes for CASSRRREAGELFF.

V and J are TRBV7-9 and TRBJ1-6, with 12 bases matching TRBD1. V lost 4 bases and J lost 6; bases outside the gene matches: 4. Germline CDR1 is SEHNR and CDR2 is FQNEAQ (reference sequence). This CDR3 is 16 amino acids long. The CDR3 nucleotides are TGTGCCAGCAGCTCCCGGGGACAGGGGGCTAATTCACCCCTCCACTTT. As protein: CASSSRGQGANSPLHF.

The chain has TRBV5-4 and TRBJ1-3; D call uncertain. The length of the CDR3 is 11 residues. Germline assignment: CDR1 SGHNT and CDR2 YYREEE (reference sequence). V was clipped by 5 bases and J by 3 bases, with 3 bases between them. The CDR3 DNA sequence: TGTGCCAGCAGTGATGGAAACACCATATATTTT. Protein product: CASSDGNTIYF.